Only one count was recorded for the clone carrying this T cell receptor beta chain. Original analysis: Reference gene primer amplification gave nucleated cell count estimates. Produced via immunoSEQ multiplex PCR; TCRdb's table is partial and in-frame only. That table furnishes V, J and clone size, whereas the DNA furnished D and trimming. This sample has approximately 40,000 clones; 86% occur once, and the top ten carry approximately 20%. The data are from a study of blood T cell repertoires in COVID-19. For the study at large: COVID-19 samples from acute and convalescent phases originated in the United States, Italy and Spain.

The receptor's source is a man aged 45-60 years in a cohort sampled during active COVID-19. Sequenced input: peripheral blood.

CDR3 protein: CASSYQTHNYGYTF. The CDR3 DNA sequence: TGTGCCAGCAGCTACCAGACACATAACTATGGCTACACCTTC. The V and J genes are TRBV7-2 and TRBJ1-2, with no clear D. CDR1 and CDR2 from the germline V gene are SGHTA and FQGNSA. V lost 4 bases to trimming and J lost 1 base, with 10 bases between them. The CDR3 covers 14 residues.